This T cell receptor (beta chain) emerged from a study of siplizumab effects on memory and regulatory T cells. Study outcomes and limitations: Sequences below about 10^-5 frequency were poorly captured, limiting mapping of alloreactive clones. Reactions containing siplizumab showed mappable alloreactive CD4+ clones averaging approximately 75% Treg-derived, versus 26.9% in controls.

About this clone: Antigen unknown.

TCRdb's copy holds only in-frame clones and misses some; the assay was immunoSEQ multiplex PCR. The sample lists about 120,000 clones, around 94% occurring once. The receptor's source is a human donor in good health. The sample taken for sequencing was non-Treg CD4+ T cells sorted from blood.

CDR3 bases: TGTGCCAGCAGTTGGGACAGGGGTTTGGAGACTGAAGCTTTCTTT. Translated, it gives CASSWDRGLETEAFF. V and J are TRBV6-5 and TRBJ1-1, with 10 bases matching TRBD1. The length of the CDR3 is 15 residues. The trim removed 4 bases at V and 5 bases at J, leaving 7 bases unmatched. CDR1 is MNHEY and CDR2 is SVGAGI in the germline V gene.